Described below is a single T cell receptor beta chain sequence and its context. Its specificity is unknown. A much larger clone sits a single nucleotide away, making a read error possible. The time point was: persistent/refractory GD, antithyroid drugs over 5 years with positive TRAb. Scientists built the TCR library using RNA that was extracted from PBMCs. The CDR3 length is 11 residues. Germline-derived CDR1 and CDR2 are MNHEY and SVGEGT. In building TCR beta libraries, iRepertoire HTBI primers were used together with Arm-PCR of CDR3 regions. TCRdb reprocessed the multiplex PCR reads with MiXCR, giving one entry per CDR3 protein. The sample lists 400,000 or so distinct CDR3 sequences, about 20% occurring once. This record belongs to a study of regulatory T cells in long-lasting Graves disease. Study-level background: A definition of persistent Graves' disease required over 5 years of antithyroid drugs plus positive TSH receptor antibodies. Notes on the study in general: Limited sample numbers may have lowered accuracy. Lower TCR diversity characterized persistent Graves' patients relative to newly diagnosed patients.

The sample was peripheral blood mononuclear cells (PBMCs), taken when the disease was refractory, from a patient treated with antithyroid drugs. The chain uses TRBV6-2 or TRBV6-3 and TRBJ1-4; D call uncertain. The clonotype comes from a female donor with Graves disease. In DNA form, the CDR3 reads TGTGCCAGCAGTTACGGGGAAAAACTGCTTTTT. Its translation is CASSYGEKLLF.